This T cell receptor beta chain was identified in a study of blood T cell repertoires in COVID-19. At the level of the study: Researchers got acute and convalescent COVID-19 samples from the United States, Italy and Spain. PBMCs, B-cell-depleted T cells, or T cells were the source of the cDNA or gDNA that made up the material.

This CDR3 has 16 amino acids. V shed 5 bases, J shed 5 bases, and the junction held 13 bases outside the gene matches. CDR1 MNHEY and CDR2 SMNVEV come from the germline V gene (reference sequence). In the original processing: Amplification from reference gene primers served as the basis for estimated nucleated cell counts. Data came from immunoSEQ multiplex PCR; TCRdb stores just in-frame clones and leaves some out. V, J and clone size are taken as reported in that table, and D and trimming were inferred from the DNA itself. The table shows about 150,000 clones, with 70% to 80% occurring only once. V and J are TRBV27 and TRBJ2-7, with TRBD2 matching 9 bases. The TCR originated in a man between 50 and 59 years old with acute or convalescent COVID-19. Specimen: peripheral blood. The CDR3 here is CASSLLKAGGIHEQYF. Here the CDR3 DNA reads TGTGCCAGCAGTCTTTTAAAAGCGGGGGGAATCCACGAGCAGTACTTC.